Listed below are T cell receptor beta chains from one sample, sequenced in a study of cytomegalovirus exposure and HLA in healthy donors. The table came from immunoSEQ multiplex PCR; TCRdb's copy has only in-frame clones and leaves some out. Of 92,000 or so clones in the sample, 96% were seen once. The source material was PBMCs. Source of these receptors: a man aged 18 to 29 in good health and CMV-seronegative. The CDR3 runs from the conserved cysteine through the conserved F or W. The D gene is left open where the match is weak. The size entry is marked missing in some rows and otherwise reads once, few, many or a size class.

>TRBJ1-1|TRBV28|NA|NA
TGTGCCAGCAGCCTTGGGGGGGCGCAAAACACTGAAGCTTTCTTT
CASSLGGAQNTEAFF
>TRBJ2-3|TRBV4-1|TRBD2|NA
TGCGCCAGCAGCGGGGGACTAGCTTCCACAGATACGCAGTATTTT
CASSGGLASTDTQYF
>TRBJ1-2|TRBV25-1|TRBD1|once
TGTGCCAGCAGAGGGACAGGACAAAACTATGGCTACACCTTC
CASRGTGQNYGYTF
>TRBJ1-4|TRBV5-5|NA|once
TGTGCCAGCAGCGTCGGGGGGGTGACTAATGAAAAACTGTTTTTT
CASSVGGVTNEKLFF
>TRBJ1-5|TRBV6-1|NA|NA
TGTGCCAGCAGTGAAGCGCGGGGGTATAGCAATCAGCCCCAGCATTTT
CASSEARGYSNQPQHF
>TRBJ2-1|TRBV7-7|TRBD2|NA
TGTGCTAGCAGCCGGACTAGCGGGAGTGGTGAGCAGTTCTTC
CASSRTSGSGEQFF
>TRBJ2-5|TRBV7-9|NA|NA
TGTGCCAGCAGCTATGGCGGAGAAGAGACCCAGTACTTC
CASSYGGEETQYF
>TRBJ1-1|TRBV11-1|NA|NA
TGTGCCAGCAGCTTATTTATGCGGAACACTGAAGCTTTCTTT
CASSLFMRNTEAFF
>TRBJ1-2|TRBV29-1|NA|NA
TGCAGCGCCTCAAACGGGGGAGAGGGAGGCTACACCTTC
CSASNGGEGGYTF
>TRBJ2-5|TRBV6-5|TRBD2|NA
TGTGCCACCCTAGCGGGAGGGCCCATCGGGGAGACCCAGTACTTC
CATLAGGPIGETQYF
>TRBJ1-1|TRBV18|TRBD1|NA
TGTGCCAGCTCACGGGGACAGAAGAACACTGAAGCTTTCTTT
CASSRGQKNTEAFF
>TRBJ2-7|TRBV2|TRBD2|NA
TGTGCCAGCAGTGAAGCGCCGTCTAGCGGTTCCTACGAGCAGTACTTC
CASSEAPSSGSYEQYF
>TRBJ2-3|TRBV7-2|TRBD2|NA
TGTGCCAGCCGGGAGGGTAGCGCAGATACGCAGTATTTT
CASREGSADTQYF
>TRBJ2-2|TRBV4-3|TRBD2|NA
TGCGCCAGCAGCCATGCCGCCATGGGGACTAGCAAATCCGGGGAGCTGTTTTTT
CASSHAAMGTSKSGELFF
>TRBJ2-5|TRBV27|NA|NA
TGTGCCAGCAGTTTCCAGGGTCGGTCCGGGGAGACCCAGTACTTC
CASSFQGRSGETQYF
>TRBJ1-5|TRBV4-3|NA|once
TGCGCCAGCAGCCAAGATACCGGGGGAAATCAGCCCCAGCATTTT
CASSQDTGGNQPQHF
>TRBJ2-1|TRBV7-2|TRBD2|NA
TGTGCCAGCAGTTTTAGCGGGAGTAACCACAATGAGCAGTTCTTC
CASSFSGSNHNEQFF
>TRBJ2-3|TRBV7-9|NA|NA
TGTGCCAGCAGGGGGGACTGGGCTAGCACAGATACGCAGTATTTT
CASRGDWASTDTQYF
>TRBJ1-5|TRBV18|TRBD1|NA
TGTGCCAGCTCACCACTCGGGCAGGGGGCCAATCAGCCCCAGCATTTT
CASSPLGQGANQPQHF
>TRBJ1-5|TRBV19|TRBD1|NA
TGTGCCAGTAGAGAACCGGGACAGAATAATCAGCCCCAGCATTTT
CASREPGQNNQPQHF
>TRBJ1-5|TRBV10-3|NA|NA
TGTGCCATCAGCCAGGGGATTAGCAATCAGCCCCAGCATTTT
CAISQGISNQPQHF
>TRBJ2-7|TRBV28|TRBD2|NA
TGTGCCAGCAGTTCGGGACTAGCGGGAGATGGTGAGCAGTACTTC
CASSSGLAGDGEQYF
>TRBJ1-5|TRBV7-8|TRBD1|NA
TGTGCCAGCAGCTTATCATTAACAGGGGGCGGCAATCAGCCCCAGCATTTT
CASSLSLTGGGNQPQHF
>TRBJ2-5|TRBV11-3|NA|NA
TGTGCCAGCAGCTTAAACTCACAAGAGACCCAGTACTTC
CASSLNSQETQYF
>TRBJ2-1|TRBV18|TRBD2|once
TGTGCCAGCTCACGACTTATAGCGGGAACAAACAATGAGCAGTTCTTC
CASSRLIAGTNNEQFF
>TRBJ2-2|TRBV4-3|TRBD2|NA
TGCGCCAGCAGCCAAGATCTTGGGGAGGGACTAGCGGGATCCGGGGAGCTGTTTTTT
CASSQDLGEGLAGSGELFF
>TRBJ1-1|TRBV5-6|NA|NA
TGTGCCAGCAGCGGGGTGGGGGAGGCTGAAGCTTTCTTT
CASSGVGEAEAFF
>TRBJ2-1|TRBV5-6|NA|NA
TGTGCCAGCAGCTTAGAGCTGACTAGGCCCAATGAGCAGTTCTTC
CASSLELTRPNEQFF
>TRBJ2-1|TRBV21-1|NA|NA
TGTGCCAGCAGCATCCGGGACTTCGTCGGGAATGAGCAGTTCTTC
CASSIRDFVGNEQFF
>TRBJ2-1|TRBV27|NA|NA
TGTGCCAGCAGTTTTTTGGCGGGGGCCAATGAGCAGTTCTTC
CASSFLAGANEQFF
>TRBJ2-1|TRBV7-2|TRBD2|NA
TGTGCCAGCAGCTTAGATGGGCCGGCTAGCGGGTACTTCTACAATGAGCAGTTCTTC
CASSLDGPASGYFYNEQFF
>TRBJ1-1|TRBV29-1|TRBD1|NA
TGCAGCGTTGGGGACAGGGAGACAGCTTTCTTT
CSVGDRETAFF
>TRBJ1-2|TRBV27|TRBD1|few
TGTGCCAGCAGGTTTCGACAGGGGGCAGACTATGGCTACACCTTC
CASRFRQGADYGYTF
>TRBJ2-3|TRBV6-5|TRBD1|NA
TGTGCCAGCAGTTACTCCGGGACAGGCCAGGAGTATTTT
CASSYSGTGQEYF
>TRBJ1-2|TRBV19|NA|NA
TGTGCCAGTACCGTAAGAACTGGTAACTATGGCTACACCTTC
CASTVRTGNYGYTF
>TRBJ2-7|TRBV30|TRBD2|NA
TGTGCCTGGAGTGTGGGGGGGGGAACCTACGAGCAGTACTTC
CAWSVGGGTYEQYF
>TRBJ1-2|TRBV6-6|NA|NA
TGTGCCAGCCTTGGGGGCGGAAGGAACTATGGCTACACCTTC
CASLGGGRNYGYTF
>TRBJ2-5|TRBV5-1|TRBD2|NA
TGCGCCAGCAGTTCCGGGACTAGCGGATACCAAGAGACCCAGTACTTC
CASSSGTSGYQETQYF
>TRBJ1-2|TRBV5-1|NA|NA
TGCGCCAGCCGACCTAACAGGGAGGGAGACACCTTC
CASRPNREGDTF
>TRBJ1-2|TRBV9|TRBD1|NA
TGTGCCAGCAGCTTCTCGGGACAGGCGTATGGCTACACCTTC
CASSFSGQAYGYTF
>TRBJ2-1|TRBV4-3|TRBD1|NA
TGCGCCAGCAGCCGTACAGGGGGCGTCTACAATGAGCAGTTCTTC
CASSRTGGVYNEQFF